The subject of this entry is one TCR beta chain. The sample is drawn from a study of CD8+ T cells in alopecia areata. Study-level background: The study gave treated patients oral tofacitinib at 5 to 10 mg twice daily.

Sequencing used cDNA as its template, made by extracting RNA and reverse transcribing it. Only in-frame clones appear in the TCRdb table, and some are missing; sequencing was by immunoSEQ multiplex PCR. Counted here are approximately 57,000 clones, around 96% occurring once; the ten biggest clones make up roughly 25%. The CDR3 contains 15 residues. Germline V gene data show CDR1 as LGHNT and CDR2 as FRNRAP. Trimming removed 8 bases from V and 8 bases from J; junction bases left unmatched: 13. The chain links TRBV12-5 to TRBJ2-1; 9 bases match TRBD2. The receptor comes from a human donor with alopecia areata. The source material was CD8+ T cells sorted from blood, sampled at week 0. Written as DNA, the CDR3 is TGTGCTAGTCGACACACCAGCGGGGGGATGGATGAGCAGTTCTTC. Translating it yields CASRHTSGGMDEQFF.